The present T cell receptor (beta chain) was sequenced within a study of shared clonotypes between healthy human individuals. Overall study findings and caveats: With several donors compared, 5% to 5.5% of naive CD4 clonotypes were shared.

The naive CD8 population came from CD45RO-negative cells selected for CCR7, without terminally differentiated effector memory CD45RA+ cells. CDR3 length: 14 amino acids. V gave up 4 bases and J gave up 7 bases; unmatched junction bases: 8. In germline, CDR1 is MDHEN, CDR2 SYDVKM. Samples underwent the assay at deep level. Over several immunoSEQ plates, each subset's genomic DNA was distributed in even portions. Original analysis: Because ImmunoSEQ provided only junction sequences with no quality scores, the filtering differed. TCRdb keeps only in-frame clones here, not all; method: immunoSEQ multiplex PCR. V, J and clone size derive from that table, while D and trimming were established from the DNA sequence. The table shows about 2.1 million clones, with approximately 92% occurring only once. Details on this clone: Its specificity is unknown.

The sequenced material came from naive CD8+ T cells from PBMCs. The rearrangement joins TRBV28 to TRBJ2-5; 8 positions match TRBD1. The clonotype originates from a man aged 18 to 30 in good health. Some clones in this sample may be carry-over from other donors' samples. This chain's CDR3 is CASSSIQGARTQYF. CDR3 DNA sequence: TGTGCCAGCAGTTCGATCCAGGGGGCTAGGACCCAGTACTTC.